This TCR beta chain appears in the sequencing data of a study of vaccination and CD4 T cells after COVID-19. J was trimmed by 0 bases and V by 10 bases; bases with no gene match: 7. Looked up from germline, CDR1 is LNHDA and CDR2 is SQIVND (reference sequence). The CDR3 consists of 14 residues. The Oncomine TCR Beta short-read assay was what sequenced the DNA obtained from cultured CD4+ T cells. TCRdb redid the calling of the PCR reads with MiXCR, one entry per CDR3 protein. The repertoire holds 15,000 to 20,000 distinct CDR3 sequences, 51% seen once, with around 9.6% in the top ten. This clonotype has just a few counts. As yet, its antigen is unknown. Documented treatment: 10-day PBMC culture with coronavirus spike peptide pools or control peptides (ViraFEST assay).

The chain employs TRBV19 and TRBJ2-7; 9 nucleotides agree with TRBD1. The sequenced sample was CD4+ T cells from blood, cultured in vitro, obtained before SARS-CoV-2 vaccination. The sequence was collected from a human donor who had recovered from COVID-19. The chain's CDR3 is CATRQGDHSYEQYF. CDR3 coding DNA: TGTGCCACGAGACAGGGGGATCACTCCTACGAGCAGTACTTC. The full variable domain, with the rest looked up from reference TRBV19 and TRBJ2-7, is DGGITQSPKYLFRKEGQNVTLSCEQNLNHDAMYWYRQDPGQGLRLIYYSQIVNDFQKGDIAEGYSVSREKKESFPLTVTSAQKNPTAFYLCATRQGDHSYEQYFGPGTRLTVT.